This T cell receptor beta chain derives from a study of T cells of healthy individuals. There are 14 residues in the CDR3. The germline V gene has CDR1 SGHDN and CDR2 FVKESK. J gave up 11 bases and V 5 bases, and 10 bases lay outside the gene matches. TCRdb processed the 5' RACE reads anew with MiXCR; each CDR3 protein has one entry. The sample records 45,000 to 60,000 distinct CDR3 sequences, over 12% being singletons. This clonotype was detected ten times or more. The chain combines TRBV14 with TRBJ2-1; 9 bases fit TRBD2. This sequence originates from a human donor in good health. DNA for the CDR3: TGTGCCAGCAGCGGTATAACTAGCGGGTCCCAGCAGTTCTTC. Translation: CASSGITSGSQQFF.